This T cell receptor (beta chain) emerged from a study of CD8+CD57+ T cells in acquired aplastic anemia. Whole-study results and caveats: Patients and healthy controls showed no significant CD8+ Simpson's diversity difference.

Comment on this clonotype: Its antigen is not known. This sequence may be a read error, since a much larger clone differs from it by one base.

Sequenced patients had shown CD8+CD57+ cell expansion by flow cytometry. Germline lookup yields CDR1 MNHEY and CDR2 SVGAGI. The CDR3 runs 14 residues. The junction had 6 bases not matched to a gene; V was cut back by 3 bases and J by 5 bases. Genomic DNA constituted the template upon which TCR beta VDJ and CDR3 profiling was performed. TCRdb independently ran MiXCR on the reads; one entry per CDR3 protein. The data show under 150,000 distinct CDR3 sequences, less than 50% seen once. Sequenced sample: sorted CD4+, CD8+, or CD8+CD57+ T cells (not recorded which) from PBMCs. This sequence joins TRBV6-5 and TRBJ2-7; 8 bases map to TRBD1. The sequence came from a human donor with aplastic anemia. DNA for the CDR3: TGTGCCAGCAGTTATGAGTCAGGGGGCCACGAGCAGTACTTC. As protein: CASSYESGGHEQYF.